These T cell receptor beta chains were read from a single sample in a study of Ad26.COV2.S vaccination and SARS-CoV-2 variants. The assay was immunoSEQ multiplex PCR, and TCRdb's table has in-frame clones only and misses some. This sample has around 340,000 clones, with 85% to 90% found just once. The sample consisted of peripheral blood, taken in a trial of Ad26.COV2.S vaccine versus placebo. These receptor sequences come from a person aged 18-65 years who received the Ad26.COV2.S COVID-19 vaccine or a placebo. CDR3s include the opening cysteine and the closing phenylalanine or tryptophan. The D gene is left open where the match is weak. Rows may omit the clone size; those that give it use once, few, many or a size class.

j_gene	d_gene	abundance	v_gene	CDR3nt	CDR3aa
TRBJ1-2	TRBD1	once	TRBV6-5	TGTGCCAGCAGGGAGACAGGGGGCTTAAATGGCTACACCTTC	CASRETGGLNGYTF
TRBJ1-3	-	once	TRBV12-3/TRBV12-4	TGTGCCAGCAGTTTGGCGGCCAGAAACACCATATATTTT	CASSLAARNTIYF
TRBJ2-5	-	-	TRBV7-2	TGTGCCAGCAGCTTAGGGGGGGTACAAGAGACCCAGTACTTC	CASSLGGVQETQYF
TRBJ2-6	-	-	TRBV28	TGTGCCAGCACCCCGGGGAGGAGAAAGAGCTCTGGGGCCAACGTCCTGACTTTC	CASTPGRRKSSGANVLTF
TRBJ2-7	TRBD2	-	TRBV7-6	TGTGCCAGCAGCTTAACCGGAGATAGCGGGGGGGTTCACGAGCAGTACTTC	CASSLTGDSGGVHEQYF
TRBJ2-7	TRBD2	-	TRBV18	TGTGCCAGCTCACCAAGAGCGGGAGGCATAGCCTACGAGCAGTACTTC	CASSPRAGGIAYEQYF
TRBJ1-1	TRBD1	-	TRBV28	TGTGCCAGCATCTGGGGACAGGTCCGATCTGAAGCTTTCTTT	CASIWGQVRSEAFF
TRBJ1-1	-	-	TRBV7-2	TGTGCCAGCTCCGACGGTTGGAACACTGAAGCTTTCTTT	CASSDGWNTEAFF
TRBJ1-6	-	-	TRBV7-9	TGTGCCAGCAGCGAGCGGGCTGGCCGGAATTCACCCCTCCACTTT	CASSERAGRNSPLHF
TRBJ1-2	TRBD1	-	TRBV5-4	TGTGCCAGCAGCTTGGAGCAGGGGGCAGGAGGTGGCTACACCTTC	CASSLEQGAGGGYTF
TRBJ2-7	-	-	TRBV5-1	TGCGCCAGCAGCTTCCTTGGCGAGCAGTACTTC	CASSFLGEQYF
TRBJ2-2	-	-	TRBV6-5	TGTGCCAGCGGTCAGGGGAACGGGGAGCTGTTTTTT	CASGQGNGELFF
TRBJ1-6	TRBD1	-	TRBV9	TGTGCCAGCAGCGTAGATGGGACAGATAATTCACCCCTCCACTTT	CASSVDGTDNSPLHF
TRBJ1-2	TRBD1	-	TRBV11-2	TGTGCCAGCAGCCTAGGGGGCTGGGACTATGGCTACACCTTC	CASSLGGWDYGYTF
TRBJ2-2	-	-	TRBV19	TGTGCCAGTAGTATTAGGAGGGTAACCGGGGAGCTGTTTTTT	CASSIRRVTGELFF
TRBJ2-1	-	-	TRBV15	TGTGCCACCAGTATTAACAGGGCCGACGACAATGAGCAGTTCTTC	CATSINRADDNEQFF
TRBJ1-1	TRBD1	-	TRBV15	TGTGCCACCAGCTTATACAGGGGTTCGACTGAAGCTTTCTTT	CATSLYRGSTEAFF
TRBJ2-7	TRBD2	-	TRBV5-1	TGCGCCAGCAGCCCAGGCGTTGGGACTAGCGGGTTCTACGAGCAGTACTTC	CASSPGVGTSGFYEQYF
TRBJ2-7	-	-	TRBV2	TGTGCCAGCAGTAAGGGGACCTACGAGCAGTACTTC	CASSKGTYEQYF
TRBJ1-1	-	-	TRBV5-4	TGTGCCAGCAGCTTAGCATCCGGGAAGAACACTGAAGCTTTCTTT	CASSLASGKNTEAFF
TRBJ2-1	-	-	TRBV19	TGTGCCAGTAGTCCCCGGTCCATGGGGTACAATGAGCAGTTCTTC	CASSPRSMGYNEQFF
TRBJ2-2	-	-	TRBV14	TGTGCCAGCAGCCAAGATTATCGGACCCTTCTTACCGGGGAGCTGTTTTTT	CASSQDYRTLLTGELFF
TRBJ1-5	-	-	TRBV15	TGTGCCACCAGCAGAGGGGGGACTGGTGGCAATCAGCCCCAGCATTTT	CATSRGGTGGNQPQHF
TRBJ2-3	-	-	TRBV6-6	TGTGCCAGCAGTTACGTGGGGGGCAGAGATACGCAGTATTTT	CASSYVGGRDTQYF
TRBJ1-1	TRBD1	-	TRBV5-8	TGTGCCAGCAGTTATACCGGGACAGTGAACACTGAAGCTTTCTTT	CASSYTGTVNTEAFF
TRBJ2-3	-	-	TRBV6-5	TGTGCCAGCAGTCTTGAGCGGCACACAGATACGCAGTATTTT	CASSLERHTDTQYF
TRBJ1-1	-	-	TRBV4-1	TGCGCCAGCAGCCAACCGACAGCGAACACTGAAGCTTTCTTT	CASSQPTANTEAFF
TRBJ2-3	-	-	TRBV7-8	TGTGCCAGCAGCTTAGTGAGCGGAACTAGCACAGATACGCAGTATTTT	CASSLVSGTSTDTQYF
TRBJ2-1	TRBD2	-	TRBV7-9	TGTGCCAGCAGCTTAGAACTAGCGGGAGACGATGAGCAGTTCTTC	CASSLELAGDDEQFF
TRBJ2-2	-	-	TRBV11-2	TGTGCCAGCAGCCCCCTAACGGGATTCTGGAGGAACACCGGGGAGCTGTTTTTT	CASSPLTGFWRNTGELFF
TRBJ1-6	TRBD1	once	TRBV5-1	TGCGCCAGCAGCTTGGAACAGGGGGAAGGGACCTTTAATTCACCCCTCCACTTT	CASSLEQGEGTFNSPLHF
TRBJ2-5	TRBD2	-	TRBV13	TGTGCCAGCAGCTTAGCCCTCTTCGCGGGGGGGCAAGAGACCCAGTACTTC	CASSLALFAGGQETQYF
TRBJ1-2	-	-	TRBV14	TGTGCCAGCAGCCAACGCGGCCCCTATGGCTACACCTTC	CASSQRGPYGYTF
TRBJ1-2	TRBD1	-	TRBV5-1	TGCGCCAGCAGCTCGTCGGGACAGGGATATGGCTACACCTTC	CASSSSGQGYGYTF
TRBJ2-7	TRBD2	-	TRBV3-1/TRBV3-2	TGTGCCAGCAGCCAAGGGCCGACTAGCGGGAGCTCCGAGCAGTACTTC	CASSQGPTSGSSEQYF